Following are 31 T cell receptor beta chains from one sample sequenced in a study of blood T cell repertoires in COVID-19. The data were produced by immunoSEQ multiplex PCR, yet TCRdb's version contains in-frame clones alone and is incomplete. The profile shows around 300,000 clones, almost 90% of them singletons. The sequenced sample was PBMCs or T cells enriched from blood (not recorded which). These receptors were collected from a young woman with acute COVID-19.

The sample holds a few counts of this clone. This rearrangement joins TRBV28 to TRBJ1-2, with 7 bases lining up with TRBD1. The ends lost 3 bases at V and 4 bases at J; junction bases unmatched: 17. The germline V gene encodes CDR1 MDHEN and CDR2 SYDVKM. This CDR3 comprises 18 residues. The CDR3 spells CASSFIRATRGLSYGYTF. The CDR3, as DNA: TGTGCCAGCAGTTTTATACGCGCCACCAGGGGGTTGAGCTATGGCTACACCTTC.

V and J are TRBV28 and TRBJ2-2, with 11 positions matching TRBD2. V shed 5 bases and J 4 bases; nucleotides not matched to a gene: 3. Looked up from germline, CDR1 is MDHEN and CDR2 is SYDVKM. The CDR3 spans 15 residues. The CDR3 coding sequence is TGTGCCAGCAGTCCCGGGACTAGCGGCACCGGGGAGCTGTTTTTT. This translates into CASSPGTSGTGELFF.

The chain recombines TRBV10-1 with TRBJ2-3; 12 positions agree with TRBD2. The germline gives CDR1 WNHNN, CDR2 SYGVQD (reference sequence). V trimming: 2 bases; J trimming: 0 bases; junction bases outside the gene matches: 6. The CDR3 has 18 residues. This CDR3 reads CASSEPGTSGSSTDTQYF. The CDR3 DNA sequence: TGCGCCAGCAGTGAGCCCGGGACTAGCGGGTCTAGCACAGATACGCAGTATTTT.

V is TRBV18 and J is TRBJ2-1, with 11 bases matching TRBD2. This CDR3 is built from 17 residues. V shed 2 bases, J shed 8 bases, and the junction held 11 bases outside the gene matches. Germline V gives CDR1 KGHSH, CDR2 LQKENI. CDR3 in amino acids: CASSPSGTSGTLDEQFF. The CDR3 DNA sequence: TGTGCCAGCTCACCATCCGGGACTAGCGGAACTTTAGATGAGCAGTTCTTC.

The chain employs TRBV5-5 and TRBJ1-5, with D unclear. Germline CDR1 SGHKS, CDR2 YYEKEE (reference sequence). The CDR3 extends over 14 amino acids. Trimming took 0 bases from V and 5 from J, leaving 9 bases between them. The CDR3 reads CASSLEGGDQPQHF. CDR3 nucleotide sequence: TGTGCCAGCAGCTTGGAGGGCGGGGATCAGCCCCAGCATTTT.

J is TRBJ2-5 and V is TRBV5-1; TRBD1 matches at 7 bases. This CDR3 has 15 residues. Germline V gene sequence: CDR1 SGHRS, CDR2 YFSETQ. V shed 0 bases, J shed 4 bases, and the junction held 6 bases outside the gene matches. The CDR3 nucleotides are TGCGCCAGCAGCTTGGGGATAGGGGGCCCAGAGACCCAGTACTTC. This codes for CASSLGIGGPETQYF.

This clone was picked up a small number of times. The chain uses TRBV28 and TRBJ1-1, with TRBD1 matching 8 bases. Germline V CDR1 and CDR2: MDHEN, SYDVKM. CDR3 length: 13 amino acids. Unmatched junction bases numbered 7, after V lost 6 bases and J lost 7 bases. The CDR3 DNA reads TGTGCCAGCAGCGATGGACAGGGAGATGAAGCTTTCTTT. Its translation: CASSDGQGDEAFF.

The chain joins TRBV28 to TRBJ1-1; 7 nucleotides agree with TRBD1. The V and J ends lost 2 bases and 0 bases, in that order; junction bases with no gene match: 3. The CDR3 has 15 residues. The germline CDR1 and CDR2 sequences are MDHEN and SYDVKM. Here the CDR3 DNA reads TGTGCCAGCAGTTTACCGGACAGGATGAACACTGAAGCTTTCTTT. Its translation is CASSLPDRMNTEAFF.

The chain joins TRBV19 to TRBJ2-7; 7 bases line up with TRBD2. The CDR3 has 13 amino acids. Trimming took 3 bases from V and 5 from J; bases not matched to a gene: 4. Germline CDR1 reads LNHDA; CDR2 reads SQIVND (reference sequence). The CDR3 protein is CASSIRGGNEQYF. CDR3 DNA sequence: TGTGCCAGTAGTATTCGGGGAGGGAACGAGCAGTACTTC.

The J gene is TRBJ2-3, the V gene TRBV4-2, with 10 positions matching TRBD2. Germline-derived CDR1 and CDR2 are LGHNA and YNFKEQ. The CDR3 has 20 amino acids. With 3 bases clipped from V and 2 bases from J, the junction kept 17 bases outside the gene matches. CDR3 DNA sequence: TGTGCCAGCAGCCACAAACTAGCGGGATGGTTTATTTCCCCCACAGATACGCAGTATTTT. Residues: CASSHKLAGWFISPTDTQYF.

This clone was observed a single time. This chain connects TRBV7-3 to TRBJ2-2, with a weak D call TRBD2 (5 bases). The ends were cut back, 5 bases at V and 6 bases at J, with 10 bases in the middle. Germline V lookup: CDR1 SGHTA, CDR2 FQGTGA. CDR3 size: 13 residues. The CDR3 protein is CASSNAGAGELFF. CDR3 DNA: TGTGCCAGCAGCAACGCCGGGGCCGGGGAGCTGTTTTTT.

The CDR3: CSVGIYGHNPEAFF. CDR3 nucleotides: TGCAGCGTTGGAATTTATGGACATAACCCTGAAGCTTTCTTT. This chain connects TRBV29-1 to TRBJ1-1, with D perhaps matching TRBD1 (5 bases). Germline V gene sequence: CDR1 SQVTM, CDR2 ANQGSEA. V was shortened by 4 bases and J by 6 bases, with 18 bases between the two germline ends. The CDR3 is 14 residues long.

In this sample, this clone turned up once. The chain combines TRBV11-3 with TRBJ2-1, with D hard to call. CDR1 is SGHNT, CDR2 YENEEA, per germline. V lost 3 bases and J 10 bases, leaving 7 bases between the germline ends. This CDR3 is 11 amino acids long. The CDR3 loop is CASSFRREQFF. The CDR3 DNA reads TGTGCCAGCAGCTTCCGGCGGGAGCAGTTCTTC. Supplemented by reference TRBV11-3 and TRBJ2-1, the full variable domain reads EAGVVQSPRYKIIEKKQPVAFWCNPISGHNTLYWYLQNLGQGPELLIRYENEEAVDDSQLPKDRFSAERLKGVDSTLKIQPAELGDSAVYLCASSFRREQFFGPGTRLTVL.

The J gene is TRBJ2-5, the V gene TRBV7-9, with D possibly TRBD2 on 6 matching bases. The CDR3 spans 16 residues. CDR1 SEHNR and CDR2 FQNEAQ come from the germline V gene (reference sequence). V dropped 5 bases and J dropped 3 bases, with 19 bases sitting between them. This CDR3 reads CASSEWEAGPKETQYF. The CDR3, as DNA: TGTGCCAGCAGCGAATGGGAGGCGGGGCCCAAAGAGACCCAGTACTTC.

The rearrangement joins TRBV6-5 to TRBJ1-5; TRBD1 might be the D (5 bases). CDR1 MNHEY and CDR2 SVGAGI come from the germline V gene. With 4 bases removed from V and 7 bases from J, the gap between germline ends came to 11 bases. The CDR3 sequence is 13 residues long. In DNA, the CDR3 is TGTGCCAGCAGTTCCCATGGGGGGCAGCCCCAGCATTTT. It encodes CASSSHGGQPQHF.

CDR3 in amino acids: CASSSQGPQYF. The CDR3 DNA is TGTGCCAGCAGCTCACAGGGACCCCAGTACTTC. The rearrangement joins TRBV3-1 (or the pseudogene TRBV3-2) to TRBJ2-7; tentative D call: TRBD1 (6 bases). The germline V gene encodes CDR1 LGHDT and CDR2 YNNKEL (reference sequence). With 5 bases removed from V and 10 bases from J, the gap between germline ends came to 12 bases. The CDR3 has 11 residues.

The chain combines TRBV6-5 with TRBJ1-2; D may be TRBD1 (5 bases). There are 13 residues in the CDR3. The V end lost 8 bases, the J end lost 1 base, and 11 bases lay between the germline ends. Germline V lookup: CDR1 MNHEY, CDR2 SVGAGI. CDR3 region: CASRDRLNYGYTF. In nucleotides, the CDR3 is TGTGCCAGCCGAGACAGACTTAACTATGGCTACACCTTC.

V and J are TRBV2 and TRBJ1-2; 7 bases match TRBD1. The length of the CDR3 is 15 residues. Germline CDR1 and CDR2: SNHLY and FYNNEI. J gave up 6 bases and V 4 bases, and 11 bases lay outside the gene matches. The CDR3, as DNA: TGTGCCAGCAGTGTGGTCAGGACAGGAAGTGATGGCTACACCTTC. This encodes CASSVVRTGSDGYTF.

The chain links TRBV28 to TRBJ2-1; 14 bases align to TRBD2. Germline assignment: CDR1 MDHEN and CDR2 SYDVKM. Germline trimming cut 6 bases from V and 8 bases from J; bases unmatched to any gene: 6. This CDR3 has 15 amino acids. The CDR3 DNA sequence: TGTGCCAGCAGCGCCGGGACTAGCGGGAGACATGAGCAGTTCTTC. Translated: CASSAGTSGRHEQFF.

The gene calls are TRBV28 and TRBJ1-2; no firm D call. Germline CDR1 is MDHEN and CDR2 is SYDVKM. V was trimmed by 10 bases and J by 4 bases, leaving 22 bases between them. The CDR3 is 15 residues long. The chain's CDR3 is CATFLAVSWSYGYTF. The CDR3 DNA sequence: TGTGCCACATTTCTGGCCGTATCATGGTCCTATGGCTACACCTTC.

The V gene is TRBV19, the J gene TRBJ1-4; D unclear. V was pared by 2 bases and J by 10 bases, with 11 bases between. The CDR3 contains 13 residues. Germline V lookup: CDR1 LNHDA, CDR2 SQIVND (reference sequence). CDR3 nucleotide sequence: TGTGCCAGTAGTATACCCCAGCGGGTAAAACTGTTTTTT. Its protein is CASSIPQRVKLFF.

The rearrangement uses TRBV20-1 and TRBJ2-7, with a possible D match to TRBD2 (5 bases). CDR1 is DFQATT, CDR2 SNEGSKA, per germline (reference sequence). The CDR3 loop spans 13 amino acids. V was clipped by 3 bases and J by 7 bases, with 16 bases between them. CDR3 sequence reads: CSASRRGPGEQYF. DNA of the CDR3: TGCAGTGCTAGTCGGCGTGGACCGGGGGAGCAGTACTTC.

This clone was picked up one time. The chain joins TRBV28 to TRBJ1-2; D unresolved. Trimming stripped 5 bases from V and 7 bases from J, with 14 bases between. Germline-derived CDR1 and CDR2 are MDHEN and SYDVKM. The CDR3 contains 13 residues. The CDR3 spells CASSEAMISGYTF. In nucleotides, the CDR3 is TGTGCCAGCAGTGAGGCTATGATAAGTGGCTACACCTTC.

The chain links TRBV3-1 (or the pseudogene TRBV3-2) to TRBJ1-2; D might be TRBD1 (5 bases). From germline, CDR1 is LGHDT and CDR2 YNNKEL (reference sequence). V lost 0 bases and J lost 7, with 18 bases in between. The CDR3 has 16 amino acids. In DNA, the CDR3 is TGTGCCAGCAGCCAAGATGGCCTAAAGGGGTTCGGTGGCTACACCTTC. Protein sequence: CASSQDGLKGFGGYTF.

CDR3 sequence: CASSSSGTGTLETQYF. For the CDR3, the DNA is TGCGCCAGCAGCTCCTCCGGGACAGGGACTCTTGAGACCCAGTACTTC. The rearrangement links TRBV5-1 to TRBJ2-5, with 9 bases fitting TRBD1. The CDR3 length is 16 residues. The V and J ends lost 3 bases and 5 bases, in that order; junction bases with no gene match: 11. Germline CDR1 and CDR2: SGHRS and YFSETQ.

This rearrangement joins TRBV5-1 to TRBJ1-5; D not resolved. With 0 bases removed from V and 5 bases from J, the gap between germline ends came to 6 bases. CDR3 length: 13 residues. The germline CDR1 and CDR2 sequences are SGHRS and YFSETQ. CDR3 nucleotides: TGCGCCAGCAGCTTGGGTCTTGATCAGCCCCAGCATTTT. Amino acids: CASSLGLDQPQHF.

The genes are TRBV19 and TRBJ1-2; D remains unclear. Germline V gene sequence: CDR1 LNHDA, CDR2 SQIVND (reference sequence). The V end lost 6 bases, the J end lost 7 bases, and 15 bases lay between the germline ends. There are 13 residues in the CDR3. CDR3 residues: CASRRVLSSGYTF. For the CDR3, the DNA is TGTGCCAGTAGGAGGGTACTCTCCTCTGGCTACACCTTC.

The rearrangement joins TRBV5-6 to TRBJ1-1; D call uncertain. Germline V lookup: CDR1 SGHDT, CDR2 YYEEEE. The CDR3 contains 13 residues. V was shortened by 2 bases and J by 4 bases, with 9 bases between the two germline ends. CDR3 protein: CASSFVGRTEAFF. DNA of the CDR3: TGTGCCAGCAGCTTTGTTGGCCGCACTGAAGCTTTCTTT.

The chain employs TRBV10-3 and TRBJ1-2; TRBD1 aligns across 7 bases. Germline V gene sequence: CDR1 ENHRY, CDR2 SYGVKD. The CDR3 runs 14 residues. The V segment lost 3 bases and the J segment 2 bases; nucleotides outside the gene matches: 3. This CDR3 reads CAISDGTANYGYTF. CDR3 in DNA: TGTGCCATCAGTGATGGGACAGCAAACTATGGCTACACCTTC.

This chain connects TRBV3-1 (or the pseudogene TRBV3-2) to TRBJ1-1; unclear D gene. This CDR3 has 15 amino acids. V lost 4 bases and J 1 base, leaving 13 bases between the germline ends. Germline loops: CDR1 LGHDT, CDR2 YNNKEL (reference sequence). CDR3 sequence reads: CASSPSSGSNTEAFF. In DNA form, the CDR3 reads TGTGCCAGCAGCCCCTCCAGCGGGTCGAACACTGAAGCTTTCTTT.

The CDR3 nucleotides are TGTGCCAGCAGGTCCCTCAGAAACACCGGGGAGCTGTTTTTT. Amino acid sequence: CASRSLRNTGELFF. The chain is built from TRBV11-3 and TRBJ2-2; no definite D call. The V gene's germline CDR1 is SGHNT and CDR2 YENEEA. The length of the CDR3 is 14 residues. V was shortened by 6 bases and J by 2 bases, with 10 bases between the two germline ends.